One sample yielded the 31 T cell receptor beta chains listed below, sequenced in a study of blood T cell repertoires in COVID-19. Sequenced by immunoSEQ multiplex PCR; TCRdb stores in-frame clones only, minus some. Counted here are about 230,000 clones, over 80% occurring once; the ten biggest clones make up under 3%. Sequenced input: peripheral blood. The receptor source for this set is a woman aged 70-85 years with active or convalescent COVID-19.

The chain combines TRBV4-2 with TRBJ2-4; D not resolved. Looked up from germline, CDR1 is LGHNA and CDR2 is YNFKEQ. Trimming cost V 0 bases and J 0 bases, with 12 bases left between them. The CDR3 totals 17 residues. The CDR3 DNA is TGTGCCAGCAGCCAAGATAATATCGAGCTAGCCAAAAACATTCAGTACTTC. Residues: CASSQDNIELAKNIQYF.

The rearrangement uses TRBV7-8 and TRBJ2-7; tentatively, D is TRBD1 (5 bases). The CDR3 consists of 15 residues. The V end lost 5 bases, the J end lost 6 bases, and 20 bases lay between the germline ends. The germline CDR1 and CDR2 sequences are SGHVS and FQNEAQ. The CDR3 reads CASSRVMAGIGEQYF. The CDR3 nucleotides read TGTGCCAGCAGCCGAGTGATGGCAGGGATAGGCGAGCAGTACTTC. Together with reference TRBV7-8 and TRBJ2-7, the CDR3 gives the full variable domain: GAGVSQSPRYKVAKRGQDVALRCDPISGHVSLFWYQQALGQGPEFLTYFQNEAQLDKSGLPSDRFFAERPEGSVSTLKIQRTQQEDSAVYLCASSRVMAGIGEQYFGPGTRLTVT.

The CDR3 is CASRDSHGQEKLFF. CDR3 coding DNA: TGTGCCAGCCGGGACAGCCATGGGCAAGAAAAACTGTTTTTT. The gene calls are TRBV10-3 and TRBJ1-4; 7 bases are shared with TRBD1. The ends lost 10 bases at V and 8 bases at J; junction bases unmatched: 13. This CDR3 spans 14 amino acids. Germline CDR1 reads ENHRY; CDR2 reads SYGVKD.

As DNA, the CDR3 is TGTGCCCGCCTAGCGGGGAACACAGATACGCAGTATTTT. It codes for CARLAGNTDTQYF. The chain carries TRBV2 and TRBJ2-3, with 9 bases aligning to TRBD2. CDR3 length: 13 amino acids. Germline assignment: CDR1 SNHLY and CDR2 FYNNEI. Trimming at V came to 11 bases and at J to 2 bases, leaving 5 bases not matched to a gene.

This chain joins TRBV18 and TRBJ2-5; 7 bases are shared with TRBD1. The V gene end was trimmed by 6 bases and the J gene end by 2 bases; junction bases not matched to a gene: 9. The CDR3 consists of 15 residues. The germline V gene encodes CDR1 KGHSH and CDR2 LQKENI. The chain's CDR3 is CASSLRQGTQETQYF. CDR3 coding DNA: TGTGCCAGCTCCCTAAGACAGGGAACTCAAGAGACCCAGTACTTC. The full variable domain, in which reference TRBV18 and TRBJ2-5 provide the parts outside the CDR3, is NAGVMQNPRHLVRRRGQEARLRCSPMKGHSHVYWYRQLPEEGLKFMVYLQKENIIDESGMPKERFSAEFPKEGPSILRIQQVVRGDSAAYFCASSLRQGTQETQYFGPGTRLLVL.

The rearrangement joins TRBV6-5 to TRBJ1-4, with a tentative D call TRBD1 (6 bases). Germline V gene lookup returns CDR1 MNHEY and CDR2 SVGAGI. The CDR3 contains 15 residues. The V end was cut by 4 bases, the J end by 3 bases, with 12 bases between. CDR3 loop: CASSSAGTSNEKLFF. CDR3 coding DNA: TGTGCCAGCAGTTCCGCCGGGACATCTAATGAAAAACTGTTTTTT.

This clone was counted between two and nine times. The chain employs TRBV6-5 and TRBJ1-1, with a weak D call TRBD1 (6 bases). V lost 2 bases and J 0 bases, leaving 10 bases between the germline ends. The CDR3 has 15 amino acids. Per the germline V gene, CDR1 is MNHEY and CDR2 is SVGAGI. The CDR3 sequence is CASSYVGQLNTEAFF. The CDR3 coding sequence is TGTGCCAGCAGTTACGTTGGACAGTTGAACACTGAAGCTTTCTTT.

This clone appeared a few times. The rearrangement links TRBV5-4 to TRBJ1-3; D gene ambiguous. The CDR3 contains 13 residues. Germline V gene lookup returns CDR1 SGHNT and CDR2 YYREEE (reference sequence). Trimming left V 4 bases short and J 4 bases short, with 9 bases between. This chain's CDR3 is CASSLRVGNTIYF. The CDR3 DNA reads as TGTGCCAGCAGCCTTCGGGTAGGAAACACCATATATTTT.

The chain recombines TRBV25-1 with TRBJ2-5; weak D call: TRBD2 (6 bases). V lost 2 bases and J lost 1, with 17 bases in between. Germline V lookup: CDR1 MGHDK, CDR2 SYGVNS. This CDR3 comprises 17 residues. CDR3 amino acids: CASSEGVGAGPQETQYF. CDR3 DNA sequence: TGTGCCAGCAGTGAAGGGGTCGGAGCGGGCCCCCAAGAGACCCAGTACTTC.

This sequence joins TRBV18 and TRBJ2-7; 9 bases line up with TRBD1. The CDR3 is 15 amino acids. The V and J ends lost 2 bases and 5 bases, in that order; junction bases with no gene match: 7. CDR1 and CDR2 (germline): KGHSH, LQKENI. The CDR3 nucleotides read TGTGCCAGCTCACCATTCGGGACAGGGAACCACGAGCAGTACTTC. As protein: CASSPFGTGNHEQYF.

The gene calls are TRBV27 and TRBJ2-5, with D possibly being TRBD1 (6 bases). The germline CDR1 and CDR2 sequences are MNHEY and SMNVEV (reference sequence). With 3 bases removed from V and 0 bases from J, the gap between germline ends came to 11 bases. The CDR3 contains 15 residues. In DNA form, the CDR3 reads TGTGCCAGCAGTTTCTCCAGGGGCCACCAAGAGACCCAGTACTTC. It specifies CASSFSRGHQETQYF.

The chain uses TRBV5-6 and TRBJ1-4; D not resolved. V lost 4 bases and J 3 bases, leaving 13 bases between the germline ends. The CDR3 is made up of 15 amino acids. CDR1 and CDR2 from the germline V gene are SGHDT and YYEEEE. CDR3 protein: CASSQQAGANEKLFF. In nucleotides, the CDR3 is TGTGCCAGCAGCCAGCAGGCGGGAGCTAATGAAAAACTGTTTTTT.

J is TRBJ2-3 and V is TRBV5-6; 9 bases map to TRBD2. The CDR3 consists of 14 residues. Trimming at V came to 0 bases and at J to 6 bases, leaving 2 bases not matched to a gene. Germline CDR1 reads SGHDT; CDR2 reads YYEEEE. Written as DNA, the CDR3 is TGTGCCAGCAGCTTGGGCGGGAGGGCTGATACGCAGTATTTT. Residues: CASSLGGRADTQYF.

The CDR3 region is CASSPSGSREQYF. CDR3 in DNA: TGTGCCAGCAGCCCCTCCGGGTCCCGCGAGCAGTACTTC. This chain uses TRBV3-1 (or the pseudogene TRBV3-2) with TRBJ2-7; D unclear. Germline loops: CDR1 LGHDT, CDR2 YNNKEL (reference sequence). Between the trimmed V and J ends, which lost 4 bases and 6 bases, there was a span of 13 bases. CDR3 length equals 13 residues.

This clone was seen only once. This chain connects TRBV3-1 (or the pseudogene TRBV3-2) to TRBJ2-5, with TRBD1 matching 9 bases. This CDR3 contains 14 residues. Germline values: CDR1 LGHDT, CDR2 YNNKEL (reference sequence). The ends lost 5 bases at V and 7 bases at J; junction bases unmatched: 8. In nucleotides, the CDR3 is TGTGCCAGCAGCGAATGGACAGGGGCTAGGACCCAGTACTTC. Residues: CASSEWTGARTQYF.

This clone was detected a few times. CDR3 loop: CASSQADRVKYSYTF. The CDR3 coding sequence is TGTGCCAGCAGCCAAGCCGACAGGGTGAAATATAGCTACACCTTC. The chain uses TRBV3-1 (or the pseudogene TRBV3-2) and TRBJ1-2, with TRBD1 matching 7 bases. CDR3 length equals 15 residues. The germline gives CDR1 LGHDT, CDR2 YNNKEL (reference sequence). V shed 1 base, J shed 9 bases, and the junction held 11 bases outside the gene matches.

CDR3 nucleotides: TGTGCCAGCAGCTTGGATCAGGTCGGGACTTACACAGATACGCAGTATTTT. Translating it yields CASSLDQVGTYTDTQYF. The chain joins TRBV5-4 to TRBJ2-3; a weak D match, TRBD2 (6 bases). V lost 0 bases and J 2 bases, leaving 16 bases between the germline ends. The CDR3 is 17 residues long. In germline, CDR1 is SGHNT, CDR2 YYREEE (reference sequence).

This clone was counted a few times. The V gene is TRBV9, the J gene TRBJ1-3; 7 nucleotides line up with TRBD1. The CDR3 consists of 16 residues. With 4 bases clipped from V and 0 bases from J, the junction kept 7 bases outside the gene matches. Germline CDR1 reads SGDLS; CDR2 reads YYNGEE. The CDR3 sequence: CASSLGQAASGNTIYF. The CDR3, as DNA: TGTGCCAGCAGCTTAGGACAGGCCGCCTCTGGAAACACCATATATTTT.

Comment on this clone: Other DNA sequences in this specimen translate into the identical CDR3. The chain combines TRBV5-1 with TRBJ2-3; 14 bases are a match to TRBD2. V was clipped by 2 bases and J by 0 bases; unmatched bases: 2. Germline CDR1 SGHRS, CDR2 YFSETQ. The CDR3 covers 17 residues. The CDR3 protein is CASSLGLAGGSTDTQYF. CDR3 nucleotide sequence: TGCGCCAGCAGCTTAGGACTAGCGGGAGGCAGCACAGATACGCAGTATTTT.

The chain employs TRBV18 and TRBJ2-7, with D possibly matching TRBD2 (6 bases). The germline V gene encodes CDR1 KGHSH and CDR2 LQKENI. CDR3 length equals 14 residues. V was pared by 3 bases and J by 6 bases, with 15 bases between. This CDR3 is CASSPPSGEGEQYF. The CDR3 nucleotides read TGTGCCAGCTCACCCCCGTCGGGGGAAGGCGAGCAGTACTTC.

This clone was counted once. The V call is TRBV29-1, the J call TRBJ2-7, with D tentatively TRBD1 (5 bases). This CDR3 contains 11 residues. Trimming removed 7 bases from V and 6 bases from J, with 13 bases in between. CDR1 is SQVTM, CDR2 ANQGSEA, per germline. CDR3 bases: TGCAGCGGAGCTCAGGGATCCGAGCAGTACTTC. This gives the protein CSGAQGSEQYF.

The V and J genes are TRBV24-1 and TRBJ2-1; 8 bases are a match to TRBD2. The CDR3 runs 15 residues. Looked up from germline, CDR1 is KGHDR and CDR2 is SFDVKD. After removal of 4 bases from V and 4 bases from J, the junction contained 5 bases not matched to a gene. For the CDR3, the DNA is TGTGCCACCAGTGACCGGGGACTAGGGTACAATGAGCAGTTCTTC. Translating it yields CATSDRGLGYNEQFF.

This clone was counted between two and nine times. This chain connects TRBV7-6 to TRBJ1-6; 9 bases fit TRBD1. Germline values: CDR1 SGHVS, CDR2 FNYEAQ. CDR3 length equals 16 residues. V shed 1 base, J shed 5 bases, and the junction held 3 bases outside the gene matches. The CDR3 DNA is TGTGCCAGCAGCTTAGGCGGACAGGGGCATAATTCACCCCTCCACTTT. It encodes CASSLGGQGHNSPLHF.

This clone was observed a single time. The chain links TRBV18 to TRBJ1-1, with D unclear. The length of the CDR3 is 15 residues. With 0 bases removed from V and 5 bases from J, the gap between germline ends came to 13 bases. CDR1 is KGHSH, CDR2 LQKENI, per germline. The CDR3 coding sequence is TGTGCCAGCTCACCACCATCGGGAGTAGGAACTGAAGCTTTCTTT. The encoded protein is CASSPPSGVGTEAFF.

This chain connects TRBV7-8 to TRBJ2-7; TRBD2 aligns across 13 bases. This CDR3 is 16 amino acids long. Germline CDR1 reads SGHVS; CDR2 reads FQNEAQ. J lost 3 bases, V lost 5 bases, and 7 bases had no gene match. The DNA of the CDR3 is TGTGCCAGCAGCCCATACCGACTAGCGGGAGGCTACGAGCAGTACTTC. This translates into CASSPYRLAGGYEQYF.

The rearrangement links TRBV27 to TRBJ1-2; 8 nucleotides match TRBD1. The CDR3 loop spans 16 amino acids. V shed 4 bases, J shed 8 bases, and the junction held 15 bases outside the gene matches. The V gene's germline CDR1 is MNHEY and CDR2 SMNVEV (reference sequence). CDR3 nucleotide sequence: TGTGCCAGCAGTTCTCTTTTTGGGGACAGGCGAAAGGGCTACACCTTC. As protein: CASSSLFGDRRKGYTF.

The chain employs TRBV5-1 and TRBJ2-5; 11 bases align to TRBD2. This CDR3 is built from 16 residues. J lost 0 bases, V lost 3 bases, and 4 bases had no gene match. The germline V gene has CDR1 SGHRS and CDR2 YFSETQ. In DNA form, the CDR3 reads TGCGCCAGCAGCTGGGAGACTAGCGGGGACCAAGAGACCCAGTACTTC. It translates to CASSWETSGDQETQYF.

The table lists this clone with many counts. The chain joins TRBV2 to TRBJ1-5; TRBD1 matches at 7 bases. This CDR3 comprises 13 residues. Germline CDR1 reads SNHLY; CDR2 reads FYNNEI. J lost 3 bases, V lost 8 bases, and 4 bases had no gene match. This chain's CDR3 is CASLQGINQPQHF. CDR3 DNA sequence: TGTGCCAGCCTACAGGGGATCAATCAGCCCCAGCATTTT.

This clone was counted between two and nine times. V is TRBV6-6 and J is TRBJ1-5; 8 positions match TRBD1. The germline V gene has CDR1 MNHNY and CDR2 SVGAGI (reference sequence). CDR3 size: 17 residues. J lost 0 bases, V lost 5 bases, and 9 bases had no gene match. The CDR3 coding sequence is TGTGCCAGCAGTCTAGGACAGGGCCCATATAGCAATCAGCCCCAGCATTTT. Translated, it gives CASSLGQGPYSNQPQHF.

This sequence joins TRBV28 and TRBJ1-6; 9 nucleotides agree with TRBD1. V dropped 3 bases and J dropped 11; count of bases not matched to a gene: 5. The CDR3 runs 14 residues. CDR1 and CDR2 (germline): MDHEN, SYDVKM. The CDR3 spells CASSFGTGKTPLHF. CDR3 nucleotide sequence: TGTGCCAGCAGTTTTGGGACAGGGAAGACACCCCTCCACTTT. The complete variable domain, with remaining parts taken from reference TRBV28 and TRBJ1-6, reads DVKVTQSSRYLVKRTGEKVFLECVQDMDHENMFWYRQDPGLGLRLIYFSYDVKMKEKGDIPEGYSVSREKKERFSLILESASTNQTSMYLCASSFGTGKTPLHFGNGTRLTVT.

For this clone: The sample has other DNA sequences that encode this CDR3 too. CDR3 sequence: CASSLRGGYTF. CDR3 sequence (DNA): TGTGCCAGCAGTTTAAGGGGCGGCTACACCTTC. The V gene is TRBV28, the J gene TRBJ1-2, with TRBD1 as a possible D gene (5 bases). V was shortened by 2 bases and J by 8 bases, with 6 bases between the two germline ends. CDR3 size: 11 residues. Germline V gives CDR1 MDHEN, CDR2 SYDVKM.